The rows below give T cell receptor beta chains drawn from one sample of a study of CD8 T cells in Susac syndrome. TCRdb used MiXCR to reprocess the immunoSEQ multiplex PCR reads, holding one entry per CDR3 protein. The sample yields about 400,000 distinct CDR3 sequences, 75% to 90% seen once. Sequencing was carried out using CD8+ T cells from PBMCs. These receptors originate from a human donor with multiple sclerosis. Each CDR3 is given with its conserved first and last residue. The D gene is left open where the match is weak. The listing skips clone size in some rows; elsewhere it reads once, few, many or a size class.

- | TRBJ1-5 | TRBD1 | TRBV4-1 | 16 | CASSQETGVGRQPQHF | TGCGCCAGCAGCCAAGAGACAGGGGTGGGTCGTCAGCCCCAGCATTTT
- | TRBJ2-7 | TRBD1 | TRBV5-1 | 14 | CASSRGTGDHEQYF | TGCGCCAGCAGCCGGGGGACAGGGGACCACGAGCAGTACTTC
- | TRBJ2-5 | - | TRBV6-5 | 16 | CASSYPIRALQETQYF | TGTGCCAGCAGTTACCCCATCCGGGCCCTACAAGAGACCCAGTACTTC
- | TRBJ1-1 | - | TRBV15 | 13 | CATSRAPGTEAFF | TGTGCCACCAGCAGGGCGCCCGGTACTGAAGCTTTCTTT
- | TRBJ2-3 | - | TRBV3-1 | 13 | CASSQINTDTQYF | TGTGCCAGCAGCCAGATCAACACAGATACGCAGTATTTT
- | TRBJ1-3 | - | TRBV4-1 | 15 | CASSQPGAPGNTIYF | TGCGCCAGCAGCCAACCTGGGGCTCCGGGAAACACCATATATTTT
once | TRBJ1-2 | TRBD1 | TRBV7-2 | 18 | CASSSVSPYRGGNYGYTF | TGTGCCAGCAGCTCAGTCTCCCCTTACAGGGGAGGTAACTATGGCTACACCTTC
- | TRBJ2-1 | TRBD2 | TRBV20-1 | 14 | CSARLAGVNNEQFF | TGCAGTGCCCGACTAGCGGGAGTAAACAATGAGCAGTTCTTC
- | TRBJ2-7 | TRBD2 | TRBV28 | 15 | CASSSGLAGVLEQYF | TGTGCCAGCAGTTCGGGACTAGCGGGAGTCCTCGAGCAGTACTTC
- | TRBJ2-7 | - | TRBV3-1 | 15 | CASSSVGGSSYEQYF | TGTGCCAGCAGCTCTGTAGGAGGGAGCTCCTACGAGCAGTACTTC
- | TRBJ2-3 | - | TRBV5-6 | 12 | CASSRGLNTQYF | TGTGCCAGCAGCAGGGGACTCAATACGCAGTATTTT
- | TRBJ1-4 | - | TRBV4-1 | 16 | CASSQDSAATNEKLFF | TGCGCCAGCAGCCAAGATTCGGCGGCAACTAATGAAAAACTGTTTTTT
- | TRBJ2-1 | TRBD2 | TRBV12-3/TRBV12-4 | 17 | CASSLGLTSGSYNEQFF | TGTGCCAGCAGTTTGGGATTGACTAGCGGGTCCTACAATGAGCAGTTCTTC
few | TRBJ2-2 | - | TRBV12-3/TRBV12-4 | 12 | CASSSTTGELFF | TGTGCCAGCAGTTCCACCACCGGGGAGCTGTTTTTT
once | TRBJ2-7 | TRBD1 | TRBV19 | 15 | CASSASGTGEAEQYF | TGTGCCAGTAGTGCATCCGGGACAGGGGAAGCCGAGCAGTACTTC
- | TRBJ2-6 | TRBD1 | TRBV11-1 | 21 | CASSLFWGTDQPSSGANVLTF | TGTGCCAGCAGCTTATTTTGGGGGACAGACCAACCAAGCTCTGGGGCCAACGTCCTGACTTTC
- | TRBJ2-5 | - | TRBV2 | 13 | CASKGIGYVTQYF | TGTGCCAGCAAAGGTATAGGGTATGTGACCCAGTACTTC
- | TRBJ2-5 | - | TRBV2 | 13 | CASSEVLQETQYF | TGTGCCAGCAGTGAAGTCTTACAAGAGACCCAGTACTTC
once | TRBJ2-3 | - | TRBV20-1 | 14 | CSARDRSSTDTQYF | TGCAGTGCTAGAGACAGGTCTAGCACAGATACGCAGTATTTT
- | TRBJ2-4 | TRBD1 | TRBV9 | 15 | CASSAPGTEENIQYF | TGTGCCAGCAGCGCCCCCGGGACAGAGGAAAACATTCAGTACTTC
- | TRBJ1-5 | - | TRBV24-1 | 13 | CALSGGSNQPQHF | TGTGCCCTCTCGGGTGGAAGCAATCAGCCCCAGCATTTT
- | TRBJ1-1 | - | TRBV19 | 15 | CASKVGRGALTEAFF | TGTGCCAGTAAGGTTGGGCGGGGGGCGCTCACTGAAGCTTTCTTT
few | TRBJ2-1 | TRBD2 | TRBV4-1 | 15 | CASSQLAASYNEQFF | TGCGCCAGCAGCCAACTAGCGGCATCCTACAATGAGCAGTTCTTC
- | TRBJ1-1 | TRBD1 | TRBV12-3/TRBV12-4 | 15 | CASTNLDRERTEAFF | TGTGCCAGCACCAATCTGGACAGGGAACGAACTGAAGCTTTCTTT
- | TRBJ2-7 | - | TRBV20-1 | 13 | CSARALRTYEQYF | TGCAGTGCTAGAGCTTTACGGACCTACGAGCAGTACTTC
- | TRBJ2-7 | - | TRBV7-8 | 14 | CASSPRGSYYEQYF | TGTGCCAGCAGCCCCCGGGGGTCGTACTACGAGCAGTACTTC
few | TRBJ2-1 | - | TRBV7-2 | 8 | CASSSGIF | TGTGCCAGCAGCTCTGGAATCTTC
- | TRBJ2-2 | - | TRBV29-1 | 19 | CSARTTLGHREENTGELFF | TGCAGCGCCCGCACAACGCTGGGACACAGGGAGGAGAACACCGGGGAGCTGTTTTTT
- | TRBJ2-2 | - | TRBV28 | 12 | CASRGISGELFF | TGTGCCAGCAGGGGGATCTCCGGGGAGCTGTTTTTT
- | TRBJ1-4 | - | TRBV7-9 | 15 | CASSLILGLNEKLFF | TGTGCCAGCAGCTTAATTCTGGGCCTTAATGAAAAACTGTTTTTT
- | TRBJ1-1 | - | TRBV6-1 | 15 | CASRLWGDTNTEAFF | TGTGCCAGCAGGCTGTGGGGGGATACGAACACTGAAGCTTTCTTT